This T cell receptor (beta chain) came from a study of molecular identifiers for immune sequencing clone quantification. Germline V gene data show CDR1 as LNHDA and CDR2 as SQIVND (reference sequence). Trimming pared 7 bases from V and 8 bases from J, leaving 18 bases between. The CDR3 runs to 14 residues. Libraries of bulk TCR were made by previously described methods (with listed TCR primers). A single record per CDR3 protein comes from TCRdb applying MiXCR to the PCR reads. The sample has 300,000 to 400,000 distinct CDR3 sequences, about 20% seen once. This clonotype was observed many times. The chain recombines TRBV19 with TRBJ1-5; no clear D gene. Sequencing was carried out using naive CD8+ T cells from blood, with Jurkat cell RNA spiked in. Subset specified: FACS-sorted CD8+CD4-CCR7+CD45RA+ naive T cells. The TCR originated in a human donor in good health. Some libraries in this study had Jurkat cell RNA spiked in. CDR3 region: CASTSLPREEPQHF. In DNA form, the CDR3 reads TGTGCCAGTACCTCGCTCCCCCGGGAAGAGCCCCAGCATTTT.